The T cell receptor (beta chain) under discussion was sequenced for a study of T cell changes during pregnancy in multiple sclerosis. The germline CDR1 and CDR2 sequences are SGDLS and YYNGEE. Trimming took off 4 bases at V and 6 bases at J, with 13 bases between the two ends. The CDR3 has 13 amino acids. The assay was immunoSEQ multiplex PCR, and TCRdb's table has in-frame clones only and misses some. The sample carries 40,000 to 50,000 clones, about 94% recorded once. Sequencing used CD8+ T cells from peripheral blood mononuclear cells, obtained in the first trimester of pregnancy. The chain uses TRBV9 and TRBJ1-1; D is unclear. The TCR comes from a female donor with multiple sclerosis, enrolled in a pregnancy study. The chain's CDR3 is CASSPPLEAEAFF. The CDR3 nucleotides read TGTGCCAGCAGCCCCCCATTGGAGGCTGAAGCTTTCTTT. Full variable domain (outside the CDR3, taken from reference TRBV9 and TRBJ1-1): DSGVTQTPKHLITATGQRVTLRCSPRSGDLSVYWYQQSLDQGLQFLIQYYNGEERAKGNILERFSAQQFPDLHSELNLSSLELGDSALYFCASSPPLEAEAFFGQGTRLTVV.